Listed here is a single TCR beta chain. No antigen is known for it. A clone one base away is much larger, so this may be a read error. These data come from a study of Graves' ophthalmopathy and Graves' hyperthyroidism. Across the study: Before any treatment, peripheral blood was taken at the initial diagnosis.

General study points: With over 85% sensitivity and less than 83% specificity, a 13-signature model separated ophthalmopathy from stable hyperthyroidism.

RNA transcripts yielded amplified TCR beta CDR3 regions. Second-round multiplex PCR came after first-round RT-PCR with HTBI primers. Using its own MiXCR run on the multiplex PCR reads, TCRdb lists one record per CDR3 protein. The sample contains about 740,000 distinct CDR3 sequences, around 40% of which appear only once. This CDR3 region has 14 residues. Germline V gene lookup returns CDR1 SGHTA and CDR2 FQGTGA. This sequence joins TRBV7-3 and TRBJ2-5; 8 bases are shared with TRBD1. The TCR comes from an adult man with Graves' ophthalmopathy. Sequenced input: peripheral blood. The CDR3 reads CASGLTGVLETQYF. The CDR3 coding sequence is TGTGCCAGCGGCTTGACAGGGGTGTTGGAGACCCAGTACTTC.